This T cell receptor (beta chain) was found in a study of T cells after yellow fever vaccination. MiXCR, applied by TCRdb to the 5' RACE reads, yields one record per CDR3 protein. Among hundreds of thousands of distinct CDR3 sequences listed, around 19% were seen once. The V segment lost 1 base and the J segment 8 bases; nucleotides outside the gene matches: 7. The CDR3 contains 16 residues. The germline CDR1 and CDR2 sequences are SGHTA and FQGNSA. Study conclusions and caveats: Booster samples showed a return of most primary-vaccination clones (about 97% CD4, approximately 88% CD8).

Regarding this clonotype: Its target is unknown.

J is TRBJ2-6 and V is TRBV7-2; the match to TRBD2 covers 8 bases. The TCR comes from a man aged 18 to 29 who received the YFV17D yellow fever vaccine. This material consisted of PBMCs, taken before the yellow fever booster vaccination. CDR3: CASSLDISGGPNVLTF. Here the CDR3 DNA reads TGTGCCAGCAGCTTAGATATATCGGGGGGGCCCAACGTCCTGACTTTC.